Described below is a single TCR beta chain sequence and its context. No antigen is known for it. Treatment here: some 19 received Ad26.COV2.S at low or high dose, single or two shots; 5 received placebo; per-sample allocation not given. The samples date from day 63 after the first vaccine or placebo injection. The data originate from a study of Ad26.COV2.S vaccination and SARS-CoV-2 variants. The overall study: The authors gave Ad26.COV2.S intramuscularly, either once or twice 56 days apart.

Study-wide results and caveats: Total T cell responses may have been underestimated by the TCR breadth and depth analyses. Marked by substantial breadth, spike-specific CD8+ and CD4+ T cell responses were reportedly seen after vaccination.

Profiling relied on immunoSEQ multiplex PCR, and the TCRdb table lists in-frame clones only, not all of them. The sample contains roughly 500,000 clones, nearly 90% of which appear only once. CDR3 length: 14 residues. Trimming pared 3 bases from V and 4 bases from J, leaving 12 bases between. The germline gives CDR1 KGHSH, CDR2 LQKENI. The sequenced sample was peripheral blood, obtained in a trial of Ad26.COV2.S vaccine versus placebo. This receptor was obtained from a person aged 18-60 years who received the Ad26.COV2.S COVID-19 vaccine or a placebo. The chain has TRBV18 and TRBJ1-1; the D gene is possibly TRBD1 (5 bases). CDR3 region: CASSPARGGTEAFF. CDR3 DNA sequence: TGTGCCAGCTCACCCGCTCGCGGGGGCACTGAAGCTTTCTTT.